What follows are 2 T cell receptor beta chains derived from one specimen sequenced in a study of blood T cell repertoires in COVID-19. The method was immunoSEQ multiplex PCR; TCRdb's version includes in-frame clones alone and lacks a portion of them. The sample lists hundreds of thousands of clones, 80% to 90% occurring once. Sequences were obtained from peripheral blood. Receptors originate from a man in his sixties who had recovered from COVID-19.

The chain joins TRBV9 to TRBJ1-5; perhaps TRBD1 as D (6 bases). Germline CDR1 SGDLS, CDR2 YYNGEE. The CDR3 is made up of 15 amino acids. V was cut by 4 bases and J by 0 bases, with 11 bases left in between. CDR3 DNA: TGTGCCAGCAGCTTAGGACAGTATAGCAATCAGCCCCAGCATTTT. Protein: CASSLGQYSNQPQHF.

V and J are TRBV5-1 and TRBJ2-7; TRBD1 matches at 7 bases. CDR3 length: 16 residues. Germline values: CDR1 SGHRS, CDR2 YFSETQ. The V and J ends lost 4 bases and 5 bases, in that order; junction bases with no gene match: 15. In nucleotides, the CDR3 is TGCGCCAGCAGCCCTGGCCAGGGGGTCATGTCCGACGAGCAGTACTTC. It is translated as CASSPGQGVMSDEQYF. Full variable domain (remainder filled in from reference TRBV5-1 and TRBJ2-7): KAGVTQTPRYLIKTRGQQVTLSCSPISGHRSVSWYQQTPGQGLQFLFEYFSETQRNKGNFPGRFSGRQFSNSRSEMNVSTLELGDSALYLCASSPGQGVMSDEQYFGPGTRLTVT.